One and the same sample provided the 10 T cell receptor beta chains below, sequenced in a study of blood T cells in healthy people across ages. Sample-barcoded 5' priming and a J-beta primer mix drove a second PCR of 7 to 11 cycles. TCRdb reanalysed the 5' RACE reads using MiXCR and keeps one entry per CDR3 protein. The sample yields about 780,000 distinct CDR3 sequences, around 68% seen once. Sequenced: blood. Source of these receptors: a man aged 25-40 years in good health.

The chain couples TRBV29-1 to TRBJ2-3; D possibly corresponds to TRBD1 (6 bases). This CDR3 contains 17 residues. Germline values: CDR1 SQVTM, CDR2 ANQGSEA. The V end was cut by 5 bases, the J end by 3 bases, with 24 bases between. The CDR3 loop reads CSVHNPLTGKRTDTQYF. CDR3 DNA sequence: TGCAGCGTTCACAACCCCCTAACAGGGAAGAGGACAGATACGCAGTATTTT.

The gene calls are TRBV18 and TRBJ2-1; no definite D call. The germline V gene encodes CDR1 KGHSH and CDR2 LQKENI. The ends were cut back, 4 bases at V and 8 bases at J, with 12 bases in the middle. This CDR3 has 13 amino acids. The DNA of the CDR3 is TGTGCCAGCTCACTGCTGGACGCGGATGAGCAGTTCTTC. This sequence encodes CASSLLDADEQFF.

The V call is TRBV5-1, the J call TRBJ2-3, with unresolved D. V shed 0 bases and J shed 2 bases, with 10 bases lying between them. CDR1 SGHRS and CDR2 YFSETQ come from the germline V gene. This CDR3 comprises 15 residues. CDR3 protein: CASSLDGGDTDTQYF. In DNA, the CDR3 is TGCGCCAGCAGCTTGGACGGTGGGGACACAGATACGCAGTATTTT.

This clonotype has just a few counts. The gene calls are TRBV10-3 and TRBJ2-4, with D hard to call. The last part of the DNA fits TRBJ2-7 better; the J call may be wrong. Germline CDR1 ENHRY, CDR2 SYGVKD. The CDR3 has 15 amino acids. As DNA, the CDR3 is TGTGCCATCAGTGAGTCGCCAGTCGTCTCCTACGAGCAGTACTTC. Protein product: CAISESPVVSYEQYF.

The rearrangement joins TRBV5-1 to TRBJ2-7; 8 nucleotides line up with TRBD1. V trimming: 4 bases; J trimming: 0 bases; junction bases outside the gene matches: 12. This CDR3 is 17 amino acids long. CDR1 and CDR2 from the germline V gene are SGHRS and YFSETQ. The CDR3 nucleotides are TGCGCCAGCAGCACAACTATTCGGGACAGGTACTCCTACGAGCAGTACTTC. This sequence encodes CASSTTIRDRYSYEQYF.

This clonotype has only one observation. The chain couples TRBV5-1 to TRBJ1-1; no clear D gene. CDR3 length: 15 amino acids. CDR1 and CDR2 (germline): SGHRS, YFSETQ. The V end lost 2 bases, the J end lost 3 bases, and 14 bases lay between the germline ends. For the CDR3, the DNA is TGCGCCAGCAGCTTCCGAGCCCTGAGGGACACTGAAGCTTTCTTT. This gives the protein CASSFRALRDTEAFF.

V is TRBV6-5 and J is TRBJ2-4, with a tentative D call TRBD1 (6 bases). Between the trimmed V and J ends, which lost 0 bases and 4 bases, there was a span of 16 bases. This CDR3 is built from 17 residues. Germline V gene sequence: CDR1 MNHEY, CDR2 SVGAGI. Written as DNA, the CDR3 is TGTGCCAGCAGTTACTCGACCCTCGCAGGGGCTAAAAACATTCAGTACTTC. It codes for CASSYSTLAGAKNIQYF.

This clonotype appeared a few times. The V and J genes are TRBV12-3 or TRBV12-4 and TRBJ2-5; TRBD1 matches 8 bases. CDR3 length equals 14 residues. V was clipped by 5 bases and J by 5 bases; unmatched bases: 7. The DNA of the CDR3 is TGTGCCAGCAGTGCCGAGGACAGGGATGAGACCCAGTACTTC. This translates into CASSAEDRDETQYF.

In its sample, this clonotype was seen a few times. The chain employs TRBV12-3 or TRBV12-4 and TRBJ1-2, with 8 bases aligning to TRBD1. Trimming removed 4 bases from V and 4 bases from J; junction bases left unmatched: 8. CDR3 length: 15 residues. The chain's CDR3 is CASSYGQGGGYGYTF. Here the CDR3 DNA reads TGTGCCAGCAGTTACGGACAGGGCGGGGGCTATGGCTACACCTTC.

The rearrangement links TRBV12-3 or TRBV12-4 to TRBJ1-1, with unresolved D. There are 14 residues in the CDR3. V shed 1 base and J shed 1 base, with 7 bases lying between them. Here the CDR3 reads CASSLVGGNTEAFF. In DNA form, the CDR3 reads TGTGCCAGCAGTTTAGTGGGTGGGAACACTGAAGCTTTCTTT.